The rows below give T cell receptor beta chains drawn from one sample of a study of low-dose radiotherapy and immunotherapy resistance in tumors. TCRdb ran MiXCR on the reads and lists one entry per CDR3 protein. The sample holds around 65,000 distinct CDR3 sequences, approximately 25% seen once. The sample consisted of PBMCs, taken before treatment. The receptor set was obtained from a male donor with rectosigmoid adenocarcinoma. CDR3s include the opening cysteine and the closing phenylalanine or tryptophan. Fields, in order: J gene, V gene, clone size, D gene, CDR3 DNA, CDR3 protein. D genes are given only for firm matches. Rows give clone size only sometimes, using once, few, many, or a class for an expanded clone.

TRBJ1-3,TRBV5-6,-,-,TGTGCCAGCAGCTTCCTCGCGTCGGGGGCGCAGGCTGGAAACACCATATATTTT,CASSFLASGAQAGNTIYF
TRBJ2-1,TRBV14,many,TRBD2,TGTGCCAGCAGCCAAACTAGCGGGAGGGTCTATGAGCAGTTCTTC,CASSQTSGRVYEQFF
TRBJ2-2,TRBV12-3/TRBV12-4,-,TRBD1,TGTGCCAGCAGTTACCAGGGGGCCGGGGAGCTGTTTTTT,CASSYQGAGELFF
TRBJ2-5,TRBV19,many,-,TGTGCCAGTAGTATAGCAGGAGAGACCCAGTACTTC,CASSIAGETQYF
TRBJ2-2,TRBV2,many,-,TGTGCCAGCAACATGGGGCTGAACACCGGGGAGCTGTTTTTT,CASNMGLNTGELFF
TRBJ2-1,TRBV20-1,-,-,TGCAGTGCTAGAGAGGGACCGATAAGGAATGAGCAGTTCTTC,CSAREGPIRNEQFF
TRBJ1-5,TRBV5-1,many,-,TGCGCCAGCTCGGTAGGAAACAATCAGCCCCAGCATTTT,CASSVGNNQPQHF
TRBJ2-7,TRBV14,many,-,TGTGCCAGCAGCCAAGAGGAGGTTGCCAACGAGCAGTACTTC,CASSQEEVANEQYF
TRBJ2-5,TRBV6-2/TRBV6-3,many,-,TGTGCCAGCAGTGAAGACTCCGCCGAGACCCAGTACTTC,CASSEDSAETQYF
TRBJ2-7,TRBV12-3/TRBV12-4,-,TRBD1,TGTGCCAGCAGTCCACGGACAGGCCTCGCATCCTACGAGCAGTACTTC,CASSPRTGLASYEQYF
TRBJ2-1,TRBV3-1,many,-,TGTGCCAGCAGCCAAGATAGGTTCCATCCGTTCTTC,CASSQDRFHPFF
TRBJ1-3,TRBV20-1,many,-,TGCAGTGCTAGATGGGGCTCTGGAAACACCATATATTTT,CSARWGSGNTIYF
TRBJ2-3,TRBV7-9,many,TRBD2,TGTGCCAGCAGCTTGGGCGAGGCGGGAGGTTTTGATACGCAGTATTTT,CASSLGEAGGFDTQYF
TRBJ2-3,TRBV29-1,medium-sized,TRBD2,TGCAGCGTTGGGAAGCGGGAGATCGGCGCAGATACGCAGTATTTT,CSVGKREIGADTQYF
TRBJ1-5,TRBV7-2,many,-,TGTGCCAGCAGCTGGGGGGTCGATAGCAATCAGCCCCAGCATTTT,CASSWGVDSNQPQHF
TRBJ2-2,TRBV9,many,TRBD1,TGTGCCAGCAGCGTGAGGACAGGGGTGAACACCGGGGAGCTGTTTTTT,CASSVRTGVNTGELFF
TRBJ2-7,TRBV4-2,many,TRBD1,TGTGCCAGCAGCCAAGATCGGCAGGGGGCGGTCGAGCAGTACTTC,CASSQDRQGAVEQYF
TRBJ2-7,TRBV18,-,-,TGTGCCAGCTCACCAGGGACCCCCTACGAGCAGTACTTC,CASSPGTPYEQYF
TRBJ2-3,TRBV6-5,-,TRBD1,TGTGCCACCCGACGGGACAGGGGTGCAGATACGCAGTATTTT,CATRRDRGADTQYF
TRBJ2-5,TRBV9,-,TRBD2,TGTGCCAGCAGCGCGAGCGGGGGGAACAAAGAGACCCAGTACTTC,CASSASGGNKETQYF
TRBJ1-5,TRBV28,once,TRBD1,TGTGCCAGTGTTGGGGACAGGAATCAGCCCCAGCATTTT,CASVGDRNQPQHF
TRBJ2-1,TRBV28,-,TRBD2,TGTGCCACCCGCCGGGGCTCGGGAGGGTCCTACAATGAGCAGTTCTTC,CATRRGSGGSYNEQFF
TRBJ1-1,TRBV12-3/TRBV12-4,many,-,TGTGCCAGCAACTTCGACAGACAGAACACTGAAGCTTTCTTT,CASNFDRQNTEAFF
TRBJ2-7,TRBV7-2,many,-,TGTGCCAGCAGCCCGGACGCCGCCTACGAGCAGTACTTC,CASSPDAAYEQYF
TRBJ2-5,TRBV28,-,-,TGTGCCAGCAGTTCCGGCCTAGGGACGATAGAGACCCAGTACTTC,CASSSGLGTIETQYF
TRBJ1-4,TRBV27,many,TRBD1,TGTGCCAGCAGTTTATCGACAGGGGTAAATGAAAAACTGTTTTTT,CASSLSTGVNEKLFF
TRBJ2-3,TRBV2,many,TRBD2,TGTGCCAGCGGGAGGGGATTAGCAAACACAGATACGCAGTATTTT,CASGRGLANTDTQYF
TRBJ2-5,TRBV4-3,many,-,TGCGCCAGCAGCCATACCTTAAACAGGGCCCAAGAGACCCAGTACTTC,CASSHTLNRAQETQYF